A selection of T cell receptor beta chains follows, all from one sample in a study of response to subunit inactivated influenza vaccine. TCRdb processed the RT-PCR reads anew with MiXCR; each CDR3 protein has one entry. The sample lists more than 550,000 distinct CDR3 sequences, 10% to 15% seen once, with approximately 10% in the top ten. The material was PBMCs from blood, obtained on the day of vaccination. The receptors come from a man between 50 and 59 years old who received an inactivated influenza vaccine. CDR3s include the opening cysteine and the closing phenylalanine or tryptophan. A D gene is named only where the DNA matches it firmly. Only some rows state a clone size, as once, few, many or a class for expanded clones.

d_call,v_call,j_call,clone_size,cdr3_aa,cdr3_nt
NA,TRBV20-1,TRBJ2-7,many,CSASTGEGEQYF,TGCAGTGCTAGCACAGGGGAGGGCGAGCAGTACTTC
TRBD1,TRBV5-1,TRBJ2-1,many,CASSLGQGLGYNEQFF,TGCGCCAGCAGCTTGGGACAGGGCCTTGGGTACAATGAGCAGTTCTTC
TRBD1,TRBV27,TRBJ1-2,few,CASSTLGGQGNSYGYTF,TGTGCCAGCAGCACCCTGGGGGGACAGGGTAACTCCTATGGCTACACCTTC
NA,TRBV11-3,TRBJ2-3,NA,CASSQRASTDTQYF,TGTGCCAGCAGCCAGCGGGCCAGCACAGATACGCAGTATTTT
NA,TRBV5-1,TRBJ2-1,many,CASSLLGGQGHNEQFF,TGCGCCAGCAGCTTGCTGGGGGGGCAGGGACACAATGAGCAGTTCTTC
NA,TRBV7-2,TRBJ2-5,many,CASSPNQGETQYF,TGTGCCAGCAGCCCAAATCAGGGGGAGACCCAGTACTTC
NA,TRBV29-1,TRBJ2-7,few,CSVVEGLYEQYF,TGCAGCGTTGTAGAGGGGTTGTACGAGCAGTACTTC
NA,TRBV29-1,TRBJ2-1,NA,CSVEMRQAFYNEQFF,TGCAGCGTTGAAATGAGACAGGCTTTTTACAATGAGCAGTTCTTC
NA,TRBV11-3,TRBJ2-1,NA,CASSLDRTSGQQFF,TGTGCCAGCAGCTTAGATCGGACCTCCGGGCAGCAGTTCTTC
NA,TRBV13,TRBJ2-7,NA,CASSDRNRYEQYF,TGTGCCAGCAGCGACCGGAACCGATACGAGCAGTACTTC
TRBD1,TRBV2,TRBJ2-7,NA,CASQLWTGFEQYF,TGTGCCAGCCAGCTGTGGACAGGCTTCGAGCAGTACTTC
NA,TRBV10-3,TRBJ2-7,NA,CATFSLGYEQYF,TGTGCCACCTTCTCCCTCGGCTACGAGCAGTACTTC
NA,TRBV20-1,TRBJ2-3,few,CSAWMDTQYF,TGCAGTGCTTGGATGGATACGCAGTATTTT
NA,TRBV12-3/TRBV12-4,TRBJ2-3,many,CASSLRLGTGGTDTQYF,TGTGCCAGCAGTTTAAGGCTCGGCACAGGTGGCACAGATACGCAGTATTTT
TRBD2,TRBV7-2,TRBJ2-5,few,CASSLSKAGGQETQYF,TGTGCCAGCAGCTTGTCTAAAGCGGGGGGCCAAGAGACCCAGTACTTC
TRBD2,TRBV2,TRBJ2-2,NA,CASRGLAPGLFF,TGTGCCAGTAGGGGACTAGCGCCTGGGCTGTTTTTT
NA,TRBV28,TRBJ2-2,few,CASSFLAPNTGELFF,TGTGCCAGCAGTTTCCTTGCTCCTAACACCGGGGAGCTGTTTTTT
TRBD2,TRBV11-2,TRBJ2-1,NA,CASSLFLAGVQEQFF,TGTGCCAGCAGCTTATTCCTAGCGGGAGTGCAGGAGCAGTTCTTC
TRBD1,TRBV7-9,TRBJ2-1,many,CASSLRGPIEQFF,TGTGCCAGCAGCTTAAGGGGGCCGATTGAGCAGTTCTTC